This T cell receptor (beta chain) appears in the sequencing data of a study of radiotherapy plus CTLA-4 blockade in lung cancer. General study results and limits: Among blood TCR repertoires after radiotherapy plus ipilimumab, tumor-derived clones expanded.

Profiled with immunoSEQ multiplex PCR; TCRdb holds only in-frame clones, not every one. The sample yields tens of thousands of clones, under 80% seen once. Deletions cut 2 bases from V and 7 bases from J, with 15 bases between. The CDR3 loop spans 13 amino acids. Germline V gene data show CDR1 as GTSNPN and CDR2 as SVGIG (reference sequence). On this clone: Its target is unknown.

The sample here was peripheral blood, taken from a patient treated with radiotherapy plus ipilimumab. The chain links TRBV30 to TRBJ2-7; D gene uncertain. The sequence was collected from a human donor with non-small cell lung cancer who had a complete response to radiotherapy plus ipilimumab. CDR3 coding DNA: TGTGCCTGGAGTATCGGTGTGGGCAGAGAGCAGTACGTC. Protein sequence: CAWSIGVGREQYV.